Listed below are T cell receptor beta chains from one sample, sequenced in a study of blood T cell repertoires in COVID-19. Data came from immunoSEQ multiplex PCR; TCRdb stores just in-frame clones and leaves some out. The data hold around 25,000 clones, with 89% observed a single time. The sample taken for sequencing was peripheral blood. The receptor set was obtained from a woman between 65 and 79 years old with active COVID-19. The CDR3 runs from the conserved cysteine through the conserved F or W. D genes are given only for firm matches. Not all rows give a size; the values are once, few, many and, for expanded clones, a class.

clone size: .
V gene: TRBV2
J gene: TRBJ2-1
D gene: TRBD2
CDR3 DNA: TGTGCCAGCAGCGGACTAGCGGGGGTCTACAATGAGCAGTTCTTC
CDR3 protein: CASSGLAGVYNEQFF

clone size: .
V gene: TRBV7-9
J gene: TRBJ2-3
D gene: .
CDR3 DNA: TGTGCCAGCAGCTTAGTGGCGGGCGGTCCAGATACGCAGTATTTT
CDR3 protein: CASSLVAGGPDTQYF

clone size: .
V gene: TRBV3-1/TRBV3-2
J gene: TRBJ1-2
D gene: .
CDR3 DNA: TGTGCCAGCAGCCAAGAAGCGGCAGCTCTATCGTATGGCTACACCTTC
CDR3 protein: CASSQEAAALSYGYTF

clone size: .
V gene: TRBV5-5
J gene: TRBJ2-1
D gene: TRBD1
CDR3 DNA: TGTGCCAGCAGCCTACGACAGGGGCCCTACAATGAGCAGTTCTTC
CDR3 protein: CASSLRQGPYNEQFF

clone size: .
V gene: TRBV29-1
J gene: TRBJ2-5
D gene: TRBD2
CDR3 DNA: TGCAGCGTAACCCCGGGACTAGCGGGGAAAGAGACCCAGTACTTC
CDR3 protein: CSVTPGLAGKETQYF

clone size: once
V gene: TRBV27
J gene: TRBJ2-6
D gene: .
CDR3 DNA: TGTGCCAGCACTTTAAGCGGTTTCTCTGGGGCCAACGTCCTGACTTTC
CDR3 protein: CASTLSGFSGANVLTF

clone size: few
V gene: TRBV6-1
J gene: TRBJ1-2
D gene: .
CDR3 DNA: TGTGCCAGCAGTGAAGCTGTGGCGGCAGTCTATGGCTACACCTTC
CDR3 protein: CASSEAVAAVYGYTF

clone size: few
V gene: TRBV5-1
J gene: TRBJ2-1
D gene: .
CDR3 DNA: TGCGCCAGCAGCTTGGTTGGGACAAGCTCCTACAATGAGCAGTTCTTC
CDR3 protein: CASSLVGTSSYNEQFF

clone size: .
V gene: TRBV2
J gene: TRBJ2-7
D gene: TRBD1
CDR3 DNA: TGTGCCAGCCTAGAAGCGGACAGGGCTTATTACGAGCAGTACTTC
CDR3 protein: CASLEADRAYYEQYF

clone size: .
V gene: TRBV6-5
J gene: TRBJ1-1
D gene: TRBD1
CDR3 DNA: TGTGCCAGCACCATTGACAGGGGGGGGAGTGAAGCTTTCTTT
CDR3 protein: CASTIDRGGSEAFF

clone size: .
V gene: TRBV12-3/TRBV12-4
J gene: TRBJ1-1
D gene: .
CDR3 DNA: TGTGCCAGCACCCCCTTGTCTGAAGCTTTCTTT
CDR3 protein: CASTPLSEAFF

clone size: .
V gene: TRBV4-1
J gene: TRBJ2-3
D gene: .
CDR3 DNA: TGCGCCAGCAGCGAGGTGGAGGATACGCAGTATTTT
CDR3 protein: CASSEVEDTQYF

clone size: .
V gene: TRBV5-5
J gene: TRBJ2-3
D gene: .
CDR3 DNA: TGTGCCAGCATCTTGGGGGCCAGCACAGATACGCAGTATTTT
CDR3 protein: CASILGASTDTQYF

clone size: .
V gene: TRBV19
J gene: TRBJ1-6
D gene: TRBD1
CDR3 DNA: TGTGCCAGTAGTATTTTTGGGACAGGTGATTCACCCCTCCACTTT
CDR3 protein: CASSIFGTGDSPLHF

clone size: .
V gene: TRBV9
J gene: TRBJ1-2
D gene: TRBD1
CDR3 DNA: TGTGCCAGCAGCGACCGGGACAGGGGTGCCTATGGCTACACCTTC
CDR3 protein: CASSDRDRGAYGYTF

clone size: .
V gene: TRBV29-1
J gene: TRBJ1-2
D gene: .
CDR3 DNA: TGCAGCGTTGTTCGGGGATATGGCTACACCTTC
CDR3 protein: CSVVRGYGYTF

clone size: once
V gene: TRBV7-9
J gene: TRBJ1-2
D gene: .
CDR3 DNA: TGTGCCAGCAGCTTAGGGCAGGCAGGGAAGGGCTACACCTTC
CDR3 protein: CASSLGQAGKGYTF

clone size: .
V gene: TRBV5-1
J gene: TRBJ2-1
D gene: .
CDR3 DNA: TGCGCCAGCAGCTTGACCGGGGACTACAATGAGCAGTTCTTC
CDR3 protein: CASSLTGDYNEQFF

clone size: .
V gene: TRBV7-8
J gene: TRBJ2-3
D gene: .
CDR3 DNA: TGTGCCAGCAGCTTAGCCGGCCCGGCGGCCGATACGCAGTATTTT
CDR3 protein: CASSLAGPAADTQYF

clone size: .
V gene: TRBV6-5
J gene: TRBJ2-3
D gene: .
CDR3 DNA: TGTGCCAGCAGTTACGCAGGTCCTGCTGGTTCAGATACGCAGTATTTT
CDR3 protein: CASSYAGPAGSDTQYF

clone size: once
V gene: TRBV19
J gene: TRBJ2-1
D gene: .
CDR3 DNA: TGTGCCAGTAGTATCTCGCAGATCCCCTACAATGAGCAGTTCTTC
CDR3 protein: CASSISQIPYNEQFF

clone size: once
V gene: TRBV19
J gene: TRBJ2-7
D gene: .
CDR3 DNA: TGTGCCAGTAGTATAGACGGGTACTACGAGCAGTACTTC
CDR3 protein: CASSIDGYYEQYF

clone size: .
V gene: TRBV2
J gene: TRBJ2-3
D gene: TRBD2
CDR3 DNA: TGTGCCAGCAGCGGACTAGCGGGGGGCGGAGATACGCAGTATTTT
CDR3 protein: CASSGLAGGGDTQYF

clone size: .
V gene: TRBV7-8
J gene: TRBJ1-2
D gene: .
CDR3 DNA: TGTGCCAGCAGCTTAGGAGGGCCGAACTGGGGCTACACCTTC
CDR3 protein: CASSLGGPNWGYTF

clone size: .
V gene: TRBV4-1
J gene: TRBJ1-5
D gene: TRBD1
CDR3 DNA: TGCGCCAGCAGCCAAGTCCTCGGGACAGGGGACGCTCAGCCCCAGCATTTT
CDR3 protein: CASSQVLGTGDAQPQHF

clone size: .
V gene: TRBV18
J gene: TRBJ1-6
D gene: TRBD1
CDR3 DNA: TGTGCCAGCTCACCGGACTGGACAGGGAATTCACCCCTCCACTTT
CDR3 protein: CASSPDWTGNSPLHF

clone size: .
V gene: TRBV6-2/TRBV6-3
J gene: TRBJ2-3
D gene: .
CDR3 DNA: TGTGCCAGCACCCCATATCCCCCAGGGGTTCGAGGCACAGATACGCAGTATTTT
CDR3 protein: CASTPYPPGVRGTDTQYF

clone size: once
V gene: TRBV6-6
J gene: TRBJ2-7
D gene: TRBD2
CDR3 DNA: TGTGCCAGCAGACTAGCGGGGGGTTCCTACGAGCAGTACTTC
CDR3 protein: CASRLAGGSYEQYF

clone size: .
V gene: TRBV19
J gene: TRBJ2-2
D gene: TRBD2
CDR3 DNA: TGTGCCAGTAGTATAACTAGCGGGGGGGCCGGGGAGCTGTTTTTT
CDR3 protein: CASSITSGGAGELFF

clone size: .
V gene: TRBV10-3
J gene: TRBJ2-3
D gene: TRBD2
CDR3 DNA: TGTGCCATCAGTGACACGAGCGGGGGGGCCTCAGATACGCAGTATTTT
CDR3 protein: CAISDTSGGASDTQYF

clone size: .
V gene: TRBV7-3
J gene: TRBJ1-2
D gene: TRBD1
CDR3 DNA: TGTGCCAGCAGCACGGACAGGGGTGGTGGCTACACCTTC
CDR3 protein: CASSTDRGGGYTF

clone size: .
V gene: TRBV5-4
J gene: TRBJ2-3
D gene: TRBD2
CDR3 DNA: TGTGCCAGCAGCTTAGCGGGGGGGGATACGCAGTATTTT
CDR3 protein: CASSLAGGDTQYF

clone size: few
V gene: TRBV4-3
J gene: TRBJ1-5
D gene: TRBD1
CDR3 DNA: TGCGCCAGCAGCCTCTCCCGGGACAGCGATCAGCCCCAGCATTTT
CDR3 protein: CASSLSRDSDQPQHF

clone size: .
V gene: TRBV6-4
J gene: TRBJ2-3
D gene: .
CDR3 DNA: TGTGCCAGCAGTGACGAGGTCCGGGGTGGCACAGATACGCAGTATTTT
CDR3 protein: CASSDEVRGGTDTQYF

clone size: .
V gene: TRBV3-1/TRBV3-2
J gene: TRBJ2-7
D gene: TRBD1
CDR3 DNA: TGTGCCAGCAGCCAAGTTGACAGGGGTACCTACGAGCAGTACTTC
CDR3 protein: CASSQVDRGTYEQYF

clone size: .
V gene: TRBV30
J gene: TRBJ1-1
D gene: TRBD1
CDR3 DNA: TGTGCCTGGAGTGTAACGGCGACAGGGTGGACTGAAGCTTTCTTT
CDR3 protein: CAWSVTATGWTEAFF